The 29 T cell receptor beta chains presented below share a single source sample, sequenced in a study of blood T cell repertoires in COVID-19 (dated by TCRdb to about 2020). Library creation used the immunoSEQ multiplex PCR assay. This is the immuneACCESS table as TCRdb keeps it, with only in-frame sequences that have V and J called. A part of the clones is gone; compared with another copy, unresolved V genes explain less than half, and the rest is unexplained. Within this sample are some 250,000 clones, with 70% to 90% of them counted one time only. The ten largest make up roughly a sixth of the sample. Sequences were obtained from PBMCs or T cells enriched from blood (not recorded which). The receptors were sampled from a man younger than 35 who had recovered from COVID-19.

V gene TRBV6-5 combines with J gene TRBJ1-1; 10 bases fit TRBD1. This CDR3 comprises 15 residues. CDR1 is MNHEY, CDR2 SVGAGI, per germline. J gave up 1 base and V 5 bases, and 4 bases lay outside the gene matches. The CDR3 is CASSKRQGANTEAFF. In DNA, the CDR3 is TGTGCCAGCAGTAAAAGACAGGGGGCGAACACTGAAGCTTTCTTT.

The chain combines TRBV23-1 with TRBJ2-5; TRBD2 agrees at 14 bases. TRBV23-1 is recorded as an ORF, its role being uncertain. This CDR3 comprises 21 residues. With V trimmed by 1 base and J by 5 bases, 18 bases remained unmatched. CDR3 in amino acids: CASSQYLGTSGRRESGETQYF. The CDR3 DNA sequence: TGCGCCAGCAGTCAATACCTTGGGACTAGCGGGAGAAGAGAGTCCGGGGAGACCCAGTACTTC.

The rearrangement links TRBV28 to TRBJ2-7, with 10 positions matching TRBD1. Looked up from germline, CDR1 is MDHEN and CDR2 is SYDVKM. V gave up 5 bases and J gave up 5 bases; unmatched junction bases: 12. This CDR3 spans 16 amino acids. In DNA, the CDR3 is TGTGCCAGCAGTCTGGTTTACGGACAGGGGGTAGACGAGCAGTACTTC. It encodes CASSLVYGQGVDEQYF.

The V and J genes are TRBV14 and TRBJ2-1, with 7 bases lining up with TRBD2. The CDR3 is made up of 12 amino acids. CDR1 is SGHDN, CDR2 FVKESK, per germline. The ends lost 4 bases at V and 10 bases at J; junction bases unmatched: 4. The CDR3 region has the DNA TGTGCCAGCAGCCTAGGGACTACAGAGCAGTTCTTC. Its protein is CASSLGTTEQFF.

The chain couples TRBV3-1 (or the pseudogene TRBV3-2) to TRBJ2-5, with 10 bases aligning to TRBD2. Germline CDR1 reads LGHDT; CDR2 reads YNNKEL (reference sequence). CDR3 length: 15 amino acids. The V and J ends lost 4 bases and 2 bases, in that order; junction bases with no gene match: 4. This CDR3 is CASSPGTSVQETQYF. Written as DNA, the CDR3 is TGTGCCAGCAGCCCCGGGACTAGCGTTCAAGAGACCCAGTACTTC.

The chain has TRBV19 and TRBJ1-2; TRBD1 matches 10 bases. Trimming removed 0 bases from V and 8 bases from J; junction bases left unmatched: 6. CDR1 and CDR2 (germline): LNHDA, SQIVND (reference sequence). The CDR3 extends over 15 amino acids. CDR3 residues: CASSIDPDRGQGYTF. The CDR3 nucleotides read TGTGCCAGTAGTATAGATCCCGACAGGGGGCAAGGCTACACCTTC.

This chain joins TRBV19 and TRBJ2-4; possibly TRBD2 for D (6 bases). The CDR3 runs to 14 residues. The V gene's germline CDR1 is LNHDA and CDR2 SQIVND (reference sequence). V was shortened by 2 bases and J by 1 base, with 6 bases between the two germline ends. CDR3 bases: TGTGCCAGTAGTATACGGGGGGCCAAAAACATTCAGTACTTC. It is translated as CASSIRGAKNIQYF.

This rearrangement joins TRBV2 to TRBJ2-2; possibly TRBD2 for D (6 bases). Between the trimmed V and J ends, which lost 10 bases and 9 bases, there was a span of 24 bases. The CDR3 runs to 15 residues. Germline lookup yields CDR1 SNHLY and CDR2 FYNNEI. Here the CDR3 DNA reads TGTGCCACCGAGGAGGGGACGTTCTATAAGCGGGAGCTGTTTTTT. Its translation is CATEEGTFYKRELFF. The full variable domain, with the rest looked up from reference TRBV2 and TRBJ2-2, is EPEVTQTPSHQVTQMGQEVILRCVPISNHLYFYWYRQILGQKVEFLVSFYNNEISEKSEIFDDQFSVERPDGSNFTLKIRSTKLEDSAMYFCATEEGTFYKRELFFGEGSRLTVL.

This clone was observed a handful of times. The rearrangement uses TRBV6-1 and TRBJ1-4; D call uncertain. V dropped 1 base and J dropped 0 bases, with 6 bases sitting between them. The CDR3 loop spans 15 amino acids. Germline loops: CDR1 MNHNS, CDR2 SASEGT. Written as DNA, the CDR3 is TGTGCCAGCAGTGAAGTCCCAACAACTAATGAAAAACTGTTTTTT. Amino acid sequence: CASSEVPTTNEKLFF.

This rearrangement joins TRBV6-5 to TRBJ2-7, with TRBD1 matching over 7 bases. The V segment lost 7 bases and the J segment 3 bases; nucleotides outside the gene matches: 9. The germline V gene has CDR1 MNHEY and CDR2 SVGAGI. There are 14 residues in the CDR3. CDR3 bases: TGTGCCAGCACCCCAGGGGGTACGGACTACGAGCAGTACTTC. Amino acid sequence: CASTPGGTDYEQYF.

This clone occurred a few times. This sequence joins TRBV28 and TRBJ2-5; D perhaps matches TRBD2 (7 bases). The CDR3 loop spans 15 amino acids. V was pared by 6 bases and J by 7 bases, with 21 bases between. CDR1 is MDHEN, CDR2 SYDVKM, per germline. The CDR3 bases are TGTGCCAGCAGCCTACGGGGAGGGGGGACAAGGACCCAGTACTTC. Translating gives CASSLRGGGTRTQYF.

The V and J genes are TRBV5-1 and TRBJ2-7, with 9 bases aligning to TRBD2. The CDR3 covers 15 residues. Germline lookup yields CDR1 SGHRS and CDR2 YFSETQ. With 0 bases clipped from V and 5 bases from J, the junction kept 6 bases outside the gene matches. As DNA, the CDR3 is TGCGCCAGCAGCTTGGGGCTAGCGGGATTCGACGAGCAGTACTTC. Amino acids: CASSLGLAGFDEQYF.

V usage is TRBV5-4 and J usage is TRBJ2-2; unclear D gene. The CDR3 is made up of 16 amino acids. Per germline, CDR1 SGHNT and CDR2 YYREEE (reference sequence). V dropped 4 bases and J dropped 2 bases, with 15 bases sitting between them. CDR3 nucleotides: TGTGCCAGCAGCAAAATGGCGGAACCAAACACCGGGGAGCTGTTTTTT. Protein: CASSKMAEPNTGELFF. Full variable domain (remainder filled in from reference TRBV5-4 and TRBJ2-2): ETGVTQSPTHLIKTRGQQVTLRCSSQSGHNTVSWYQQALGQGPQFIFQYYREEENGRGNFPPRFSGLQFPNYSSELNVNALELDDSALYLCASSKMAEPNTGELFFGEGSRLTVL.

This chain joins TRBV7-9 and TRBJ1-1; D call uncertain. Germline CDR1 SEHNR, CDR2 FQNEAQ (reference sequence). Trimming stripped 1 base from V and 4 bases from J, with 13 bases between. The length of the CDR3 is 15 residues. Here the CDR3 DNA reads TGTGCCAGCAGCTTAGGTGGGAGTGGCGCCACTGAAGCTTTCTTT. Protein product: CASSLGGSGATEAFF. Supplemented by reference TRBV7-9 and TRBJ1-1, the full variable domain reads DTGVSQNPRHKITKRGQNVTFRCDPISEHNRLYWYRQTLGQGPEFLTYFQNEAQLEKSRLLSDRFSAERPKGSFSTLEIQRTEQGDSAMYLCASSLGGSGATEAFFGQGTRLTVV.

The chain combines TRBV28 with TRBJ2-7, with 8 bases lining up with TRBD1. Trimming took 6 bases from V and 0 from J; bases not matched to a gene: 4. Germline V CDR1 and CDR2: MDHEN, SYDVKM. This CDR3 is built from 14 residues. The CDR3, as DNA: TGTGCCAGCAGGGACAGGGCGCCCTCCTACGAGCAGTACTTC. This sequence encodes CASRDRAPSYEQYF.

This clone has more than one count but fewer than ten. The gene calls are TRBV5-1 and TRBJ2-5; D perhaps matches TRBD2 (6 bases). The germline CDR1 and CDR2 sequences are SGHRS and YFSETQ. This CDR3 spans 12 amino acids. Deletions cut 4 bases from V and 4 bases from J, with 8 bases between. The CDR3 nucleotides read TGCGCCAGCAGCAGACTAGGAGAGACCCAGTACTTC. It is translated as CASSRLGETQYF.

This chain connects TRBV3-1 (or the pseudogene TRBV3-2) to TRBJ1-2, with D tentatively TRBD1 (6 bases). Trimming shortened V by 4 bases and J by 8 bases, and 11 bases separated the two germline ends. Germline V lookup: CDR1 LGHDT, CDR2 YNNKEL (reference sequence). CDR3 length: 12 residues. The CDR3: CASSLDSKGYTF. The DNA for the CDR3 is TGTGCCAGCAGCCTGGACAGTAAGGGCTACACCTTC.

The gene calls are TRBV4-1 and TRBJ2-7; D possibly corresponds to TRBD2 (5 bases). V dropped 0 bases and J dropped 1 base, with 10 bases sitting between them. This CDR3 has 15 amino acids. Germline CDR1 is MGHRA and CDR2 is YSYEKL. CDR3 sequence (DNA): TGCGCCAGCAGCCAAGATACGCTAGCATCCTACGAGCAGTACTTC. It translates to CASSQDTLASYEQYF.

As regards this clone: Mismatch with germline at one junction end may stem from a read error. J is TRBJ2-5 and V is TRBV7-7, with D unresolved. This CDR3 contains 16 residues. CDR1 and CDR2 from the germline V gene are SSHAT and FNYEAQ (reference sequence). The CDR3 reads CASSLGLEISQETQYF. Here the CDR3 DNA reads TGTGCTAGCAGCTTAGGTCTGGAGATAAGCCAAGAGACCCAGTACTTC.

J is TRBJ1-4 and V is TRBV19; D is uncertain. Trimming left V 6 bases short and J 8 bases short, with 19 bases between. Germline CDR1 reads LNHDA; CDR2 reads SQIVND (reference sequence). The CDR3 is 15 amino acids. This chain's CDR3 is CASRPSVSRREKLFF. CDR3 coding DNA: TGTGCCAGTAGACCCTCTGTGAGCCGGAGGGAAAAACTGTTTTTT.

This chain connects TRBV7-2 to TRBJ1-2; TRBD1 aligns across 8 bases. Trimming at V came to 4 bases and at J to 4 bases, leaving 8 bases not matched to a gene. From germline, CDR1 is SGHTA and CDR2 FQGNSA. This CDR3 region has 15 residues. The CDR3 DNA reads TGTGCCAGCAGCTCAGGACAGGGTGGTGGCTATGGCTACACCTTC. Its translation: CASSSGQGGGYGYTF.

This chain links TRBV5-1 with TRBJ2-1; 9 bases are shared with TRBD2. The V gene end was trimmed by 0 bases and the J gene end by 5 bases; junction bases not matched to a gene: 3. The germline V gene encodes CDR1 SGHRS and CDR2 YFSETQ. The CDR3 is made up of 15 amino acids. The CDR3: CASSLEVAGDNEQFF. The CDR3 DNA reads as TGCGCCAGCAGCTTGGAGGTAGCGGGGGACAATGAGCAGTTCTTC.

This clone was seen at least ten times. V and J are TRBV4-2 and TRBJ2-1; D is uncertain. Germline V gene lookup returns CDR1 LGHNA and CDR2 YNFKEQ. This CDR3 region has 12 residues. The V gene lost 5 bases and the J gene lost 6 bases, with 8 bases spanning the gap. Here the CDR3 DNA reads TGTGCCAGCAGCGACGGCGGCAATGAGCAGTTCTTC. It yields the protein CASSDGGNEQFF.

V is TRBV11-3 and J is TRBJ2-5, with TRBD2 matching 9 bases. The CDR3 sequence is 17 residues long. In germline, CDR1 is SGHNT, CDR2 YENEEA. V lost 0 bases to trimming and J lost 5 bases; unmatched junction nucleotides: 10. The CDR3 bases are TGTGCCAGCAGCTTAGACTGGGCTAGCGGGATGTTGGAGACCCAGTACTTC. As protein: CASSLDWASGMLETQYF.

This chain connects TRBV7-9 to TRBJ1-2; the match to TRBD1 covers 8 bases. V lost 5 bases and J lost 1; bases outside the gene matches: 18. From germline, CDR1 is SEHNR and CDR2 FQNEAQ (reference sequence). The CDR3 runs to 19 residues. CDR3 loop: CASSNYPGGAKGVNYGYTF. The CDR3 nucleotides are TGTGCCAGCAGCAACTACCCAGGGGGCGCGAAAGGGGTTAACTATGGCTACACCTTC.

This clone was picked up a small number of times. For the CDR3, the DNA is TGTGCCAGCAGCTGGGGGACAGACTACGAGCAGTACTTC. As protein: CASSWGTDYEQYF. The V and J genes are TRBV5-8 and TRBJ2-7, with 7 bases lining up with TRBD1. V was clipped by 3 bases and J by 3 bases; unmatched bases: 3. This CDR3 is 13 amino acids long. Germline V CDR1 and CDR2: SGHTS, YDEGEE.

This clone was seen more than once but under ten times. The gene calls are TRBV2 and TRBJ1-6, with D tentatively TRBD1 (5 bases). The length of the CDR3 is 16 residues. V was shortened by 10 bases and J by 0 bases, with 16 bases between the two germline ends. Germline CDR1 is SNHLY and CDR2 is FYNNEI. This CDR3 is CATQGTGSSYNSPLHF. The CDR3 DNA reads as TGTGCCACCCAGGGCACCGGGAGCTCCTATAATTCACCCCTCCACTTT.

This chain uses TRBV3-1 (or the pseudogene TRBV3-2) with TRBJ1-2; 7 bases match TRBD1. Germline CDR1 LGHDT, CDR2 YNNKEL (reference sequence). This CDR3 is built from 18 residues. The V segment lost 4 bases and the J segment 4 bases; nucleotides outside the gene matches: 18. The CDR3 loop is CASSPRNRGEDFFYGYTF. CDR3 in DNA: TGTGCCAGCAGCCCAAGAAACAGGGGCGAGGACTTTTTCTATGGCTACACCTTC.

The V and J genes are TRBV11-2 and TRBJ2-5; tentative D call: TRBD2 (5 bases). V lost 1 base and J lost 5, with 11 bases in between. There are 14 residues in the CDR3. The germline gives CDR1 SGHAT, CDR2 FQNNGV. CDR3 sequence (DNA): TGTGCCAGCAGCTTAGGAGCCCGGAGGGAGACCCAGTACTTC. Its translation is CASSLGARRETQYF.